The present T cell receptor beta chain was sequenced within a study of cytomegalovirus exposure and HLA in healthy donors. Clones were read by immunoSEQ multiplex PCR, and TCRdb kept only the in-frame ones, dropping some. Altogether 60,000 to 75,000 clones are present, approximately 95% being singletons, with the ten largest covering approximately 6.8%. As concerns this clone: Its specificity is unknown.

Study-wide findings and caveats: In vitro experiments confirmed that a few CMV-associated chains were specific for CMV antigens.

The sample comprised PBMCs. The source is a woman between 18 and 29 years old in good health and CMV-seropositive.

The CDR3: CASSPIMSVETQYF. The CDR3 bases are TGTGCCAGCTCACCAATAATGTCTGTAGAGACCCAGTACTTC. The chain recombines TRBV18 with TRBJ2-5; D is unclear. Germline V gene sequence: CDR1 KGHSH, CDR2 LQKENI. V lost 2 bases and J lost 4, with 11 bases in between. The CDR3 contains 14 residues.